This TCR beta chain was identified during a study of siplizumab effects on memory and regulatory T cells. Germline V gene data show CDR1 as SGHTA and CDR2 as FQGNSA. The V segment lost 4 bases and the J segment 3 bases; nucleotides outside the gene matches: 6. The CDR3 has 17 amino acids. The data were produced by immunoSEQ multiplex PCR, yet TCRdb's version contains in-frame clones alone and is incomplete. The sample includes some 87,000 clones, 85% to 90% of them seen just once. The specimen sequenced was CD4+ T cells sorted from blood. This receptor was identified in a human donor in good health. The rearrangement uses TRBV7-2 and TRBJ2-3; 14 bases line up with TRBD2. CDR3 region: CASSWGLAGARTDTQYF. CDR3 nucleotides: TGTGCCAGCAGCTGGGGACTAGCGGGAGCCAGGACAGATACGCAGTATTTT. The full variable domain, completed using reference TRBV7-2 and TRBJ2-3, is GAGVSQSPSNKVTEKGKDVELRCDPISGHTALYWYRQSLGQGLEFLIYFQGNSAPDKSGLPSDRFSAERTGGSVSTLTIQRTQQEDSAVYLCASSWGLAGARTDTQYFGPGTRLTVL.